This T cell receptor (beta chain) was retrieved from a study of metastatic and nonmetastatic thyroid tumors. About the study: Repertoires from blood and tumor or nodule tissue of malignant and benign thyroid patients were compared.

Original data processing: Building a distant-metastasis classifier for papillary thyroid cancer drew on CDR3 differences across clinicopathological groups. TCRdb re-called clones from the PCR reads using MiXCR. TCRdb's processing, not the authors', yielded these V and J calls. Here the sample spans around 2,700 clones, almost 25% being singletons. Study results and caveats: Malignant tumors reportedly showed significantly higher TCR beta diversity than benign nodules in both blood and tumor.

Only a few counts were recorded for this clone. Its specificity is unknown. No patient had received any treatment before thyroid surgery. The CDR3 length is 11 residues. Trimming cost V 10 bases and J 16 bases, with 17 bases left between them. Looked up from germline, CDR1 is MNHNS and CDR2 is SASEGT. This TCR was recovered from a male donor with papillary thyroid cancer or a benign thyroid nodule (not recorded which). Some clones in this sample may be carry-over from other donors' samples. The rearrangement joins TRBV6-1 to TRBJ1-6, with D possibly TRBD1 on 6 matching bases. Sequencing input: adjacent normal tissue. The CDR3 DNA reads as TGTGCCATCAGGCTCGGGCAGGGGCTCCACTTT. Protein: CAIRLGQGLHF.